These T cell receptor beta chains were read from a single sample in a study of vaccination effects on CD4 cells after COVID-19. The table came from immunoSEQ multiplex PCR; TCRdb's copy has only in-frame clones and leaves some out. The sample lists approximately 82,000 clones, approximately 81% occurring once. Their cognate antigens are unknown. The source material was CD4+ T cells from PBMCs cultured with HCoV-229E spike peptides, sampled before COVID-19 vaccination. Receptor source: a human donor who received a COVID-19 vaccine. Both conserved end residues are part of each CDR3. D genes are given only for firm matches. Clone size is not always given. Where it is, it says once, few, many or a class for expanded clones.

V gene	clone size	D gene	J gene	CDR3 protein	CDR3 DNA
TRBV6-5	-	TRBD1	TRBJ2-1	CASTPGTGFYNEQFF	TGTGCCAGCACCCCCGGGACAGGCTTCTACAATGAGCAGTTCTTC
TRBV10-1	-	-	TRBJ1-6	CASSESVGANSPLHF	TGCGCCAGCAGTGAGTCAGTGGGTGCCAATTCACCCCTCCACTTT
TRBV27	few	TRBD1	TRBJ1-1	CASSSGTGINTEAFF	TGTGCCAGCAGTTCGGGGACAGGGATCAACACTGAAGCTTTCTTT
TRBV18	once	TRBD1	TRBJ1-4	CASSIRQGPNEKLFF	TGTGCCAGCTCAATACGACAGGGACCTAATGAAAAACTGTTTTTT
TRBV18	-	TRBD2	TRBJ2-5	CASSLRDGLGETQYF	TGTGCCAGCTCTTTACGGGACGGACTAGGAGAGACCCAGTACTTC
TRBV7-3	-	TRBD2	TRBJ2-3	CASSQRASGGVRTDTQYF	TGTGCCAGCAGCCAAAGGGCTAGCGGGGGAGTTAGAACAGATACGCAGTATTTT
TRBV24-1	-	-	TRBJ1-4	CATSDFNSEKLFF	TGTGCCACCAGTGATTTCAACTCGGAAAAACTGTTTTTT
TRBV5-1	-	TRBD1	TRBJ2-1	CASTVGQSYNEQFF	TGCGCCAGCACAGTGGGACAGAGTTACAATGAGCAGTTCTTC
TRBV29-1	-	TRBD1	TRBJ1-1	CSVDRAGGEAFF	TGCAGCGTTGACCGCGCAGGGGGAGAAGCTTTCTTT
TRBV11-2	-	-	TRBJ2-2	CASSREAGTNTGELFF	TGTGCCAGCAGCCGTGAGGCGGGGACGAACACCGGGGAGCTGTTTTTT
TRBV9	-	TRBD2	TRBJ2-3	CASGSSGNPSTDTQYF	TGTGCCAGCGGCTCTAGCGGGAACCCTAGCACAGATACGCAGTATTTT
TRBV28	once	-	TRBJ1-1	CASSLVLTEAFF	TGTGCCAGCAGTTTAGTGTTAACTGAAGCTTTCTTT
TRBV6-6	-	-	TRBJ1-6	CASSYRRDNSPLHF	TGTGCCAGCAGTTACCGACGGGATAATTCACCCCTCCACTTT
TRBV7-8	-	TRBD2	TRBJ2-3	CASSRPSGGVDTQYF	TGTGCCAGCAGCCGCCCTAGCGGGGGTGTGGATACGCAGTATTTT
TRBV5-6	-	TRBD1	TRBJ1-4	CASSLGTDNEKLFF	TGTGCCAGCAGCCTAGGGACAGATAATGAAAAACTGTTTTTT
TRBV7-2	-	TRBD1	TRBJ1-2	CASSADRGSYGYTF	TGTGCCAGCAGCGCGGACAGGGGAAGCTATGGCTACACCTTC
TRBV4-1	-	-	TRBJ2-5	CASSPPGRTQETQYF	TGCGCCAGCAGCCCCCCGGGGAGGACCCAAGAGACCCAGTACTTC
TRBV6-5	-	-	TRBJ1-6	CASSTRAPGQSPLHF	TGTGCCAGCAGTACCCGGGCCCCGGGTCAATCACCCCTCCACTTT
TRBV9	-	-	TRBJ2-5	CASSVNSETQYF	TGTGCCAGCAGCGTCAACTCAGAGACCCAGTACTTC
TRBV24-1	once	-	TRBJ2-1	CATAAAPPRLNEQFF	TGTGCCACGGCAGCGGCCCCTCCGAGATTGAATGAGCAGTTCTTC
TRBV25-1	-	TRBD1	TRBJ1-1	CASEDRDSRDTEAFF	TGTGCCAGCGAGGACAGGGATTCTCGGGACACTGAAGCTTTCTTT
TRBV2	-	-	TRBJ1-6	CASNPGPTNSPLHF	TGTGCCAGCAACCCGGGACCAACTAATTCACCCCTCCACTTT
TRBV5-1	-	TRBD2	TRBJ2-2	CASSPYGGENTGELFF	TGCGCCAGCAGCCCCTACGGGGGGGAGAACACCGGGGAGCTGTTTTTT
TRBV6-2/TRBV6-3	-	TRBD2	TRBJ2-5	CASSILAGQETQYF	TGTGCCAGCAGCATACTAGCGGGGCAAGAGACCCAGTACTTC
TRBV29-1	-	-	TRBJ2-5	CSVGHQETQYF	TGCAGCGTCGGACACCAAGAGACCCAGTACTTC
TRBV6-6	few	-	TRBJ1-1	CASSLDGKAFF	TGTGCCAGCAGTTTGGACGGAAAAGCTTTCTTT